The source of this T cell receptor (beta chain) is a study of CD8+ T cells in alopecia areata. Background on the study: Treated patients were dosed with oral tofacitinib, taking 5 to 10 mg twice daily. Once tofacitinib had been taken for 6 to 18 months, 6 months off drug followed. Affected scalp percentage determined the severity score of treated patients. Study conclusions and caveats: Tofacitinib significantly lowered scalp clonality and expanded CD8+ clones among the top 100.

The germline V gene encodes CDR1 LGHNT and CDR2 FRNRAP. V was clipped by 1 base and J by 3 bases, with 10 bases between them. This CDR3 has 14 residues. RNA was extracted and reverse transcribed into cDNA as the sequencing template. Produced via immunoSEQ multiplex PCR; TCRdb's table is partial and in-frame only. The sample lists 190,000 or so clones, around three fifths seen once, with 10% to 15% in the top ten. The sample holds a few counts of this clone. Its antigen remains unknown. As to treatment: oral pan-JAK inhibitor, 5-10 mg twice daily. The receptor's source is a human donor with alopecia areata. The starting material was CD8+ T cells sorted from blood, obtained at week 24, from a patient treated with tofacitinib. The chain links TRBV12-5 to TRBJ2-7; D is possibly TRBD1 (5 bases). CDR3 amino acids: CASGLGQSHYEQYF. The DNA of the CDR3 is TGTGCTAGTGGTTTGGGACAGAGCCACTACGAGCAGTACTTC.